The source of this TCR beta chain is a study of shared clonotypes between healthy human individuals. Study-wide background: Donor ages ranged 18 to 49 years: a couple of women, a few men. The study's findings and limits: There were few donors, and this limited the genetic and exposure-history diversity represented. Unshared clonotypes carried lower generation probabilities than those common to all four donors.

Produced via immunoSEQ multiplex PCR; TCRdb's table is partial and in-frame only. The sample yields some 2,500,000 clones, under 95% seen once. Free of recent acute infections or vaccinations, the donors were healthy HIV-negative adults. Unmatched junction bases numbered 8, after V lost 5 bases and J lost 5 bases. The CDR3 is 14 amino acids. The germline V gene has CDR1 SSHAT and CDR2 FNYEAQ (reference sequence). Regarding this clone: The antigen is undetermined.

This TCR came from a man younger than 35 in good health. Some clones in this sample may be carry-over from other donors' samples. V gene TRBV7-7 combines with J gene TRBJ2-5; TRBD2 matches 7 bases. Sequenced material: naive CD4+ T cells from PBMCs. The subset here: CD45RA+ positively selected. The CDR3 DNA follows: TGTGCCAGCAGCCGCGGGGAGGGAGGGGAGACCCAGTACTTC. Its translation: CASSRGEGGETQYF.